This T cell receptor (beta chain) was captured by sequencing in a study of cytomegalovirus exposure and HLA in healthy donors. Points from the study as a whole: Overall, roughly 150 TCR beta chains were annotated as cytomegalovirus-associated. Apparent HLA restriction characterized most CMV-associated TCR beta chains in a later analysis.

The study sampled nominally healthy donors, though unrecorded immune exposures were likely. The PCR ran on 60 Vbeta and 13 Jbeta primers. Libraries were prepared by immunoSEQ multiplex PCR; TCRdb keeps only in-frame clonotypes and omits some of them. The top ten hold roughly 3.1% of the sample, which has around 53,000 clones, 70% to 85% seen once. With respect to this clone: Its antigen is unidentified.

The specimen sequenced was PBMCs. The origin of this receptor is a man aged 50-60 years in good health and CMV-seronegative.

In DNA form, the CDR3 reads TGTGCCAGTAGAGCGACAGTTACCACCTACGAGCAGTACTTC. Amino acids: CASRATVTTYEQYF. V gene TRBV19 combines with J gene TRBJ2-7, with D perhaps matching TRBD1 (5 bases). CDR1 LNHDA and CDR2 SQIVND come from the germline V gene (reference sequence). Trimming left V 6 bases short and J 2 bases short, with 14 bases between. The CDR3 spans 14 residues.